One and the same sample provided the 21 T cell receptor beta chains below, sequenced in a study of T-cell reconstitution after alpha-beta-depleted transplantation in children. The library targeted TCRbeta and was prepared with unique molecular identifiers. Each CDR3 protein is one row after TCRdb ran MiXCR on the PCR reads. The sample shows fewer than 700,000 distinct CDR3 sequences, over 10% of them seen only once. The specimen comprised PBMCs, mostly from graft donor cells, sampled 360 days after TCRalphabeta/CD19-depleted stem cell transplant. Every receptor here comes from a male patient younger than 18 who had a stem cell transplant for acute myeloid leukemia, so the T cells may come from the graft donor.

This clonotype appeared a few times. The chain links TRBV12-3 or TRBV12-4 to TRBJ2-1; 7 bases fit TRBD2. The CDR3 is made up of 16 amino acids. J was trimmed by 2 bases and V by 6 bases; bases with no gene match: 10. CDR3 protein: CASRNLGEGPYNEQFF. The DNA of the CDR3 is TGTGCCAGCAGAAACTTGGGGGAGGGCCCCTACAATGAGCAGTTCTTC.

The chain employs TRBV11-1 and TRBJ2-1; 14 nucleotides agree with TRBD2. V was clipped by 3 bases and J by 5 bases; unmatched bases: 15. Germline lookup yields CDR1 SGHAT and CDR2 FQDESV (reference sequence). This CDR3 has 20 residues. Here the CDR3 reads CASSFAPFGTSGRGHNEQFF. The CDR3, as DNA: TGTGCCAGCAGCTTCGCCCCCTTTGGGACTAGCGGGAGAGGGCACAATGAGCAGTTCTTC.

This clonotype was counted many times. The CDR3 coding sequence is TGTGCCAGCGACTCGGGAAAAGAAGGGTCACAGAATGAGCAGTTCTTC. Amino acid sequence: CASDSGKEGSQNEQFF. This chain links TRBV12-3 or TRBV12-4 with TRBJ2-1, with TRBD2 as a possible D gene (5 bases). V lost 8 bases, J lost 7 bases, and 24 bases lay in between. This CDR3 is 16 amino acids long.

This clonotype appeared many times. The chain links TRBV12-3 or TRBV12-4 to TRBJ2-3; 8 nucleotides agree with TRBD2. The V gene end was trimmed by 5 bases and the J gene end by 2 bases; junction bases not matched to a gene: 15. This CDR3 has 18 amino acids. CDR3 amino acids: CASSGQSAGANYTDTQYF. The CDR3 DNA reads TGTGCCAGCAGTGGACAGTCAGCGGGAGCGAATTACACAGATACGCAGTATTTT.

This clonotype was picked up a small number of times. The chain is built from TRBV4-3 and TRBJ2-7, with a weak D call TRBD2 (5 bases). Per germline, CDR1 LGHNA and CDR2 YSLEER. The CDR3 is 14 amino acids. Trimming removed 0 bases from V and 10 bases from J, with 16 bases in between. The CDR3 sequence is CASSQDPGFETQYF. DNA for the CDR3: TGCGCCAGCAGCCAAGATCCGGGGTTTGAAACCCAGTACTTC.

This clonotype was seen many times. The chain is built from TRBV5-1 and TRBJ2-1, with 8 bases lining up with TRBD1. J gave up 5 bases and V 2 bases, and 6 bases lay outside the gene matches. Germline-derived CDR1 and CDR2 are SGHRS and YFSETQ. The CDR3 spans 15 residues. CDR3 amino acids: CASSLDRGPHNEQFF. Here the CDR3 DNA reads TGCGCCAGCAGCTTAGACAGGGGCCCTCACAATGAGCAGTTCTTC.

This clonotype was observed many times. The chain combines TRBV7-9 with TRBJ2-5, with 8 bases that match TRBD1. The germline gives CDR1 SEHNR, CDR2 FQNEAQ (reference sequence). The junction had 11 bases not matched to a gene; V was cut back by 4 bases and J by 4 bases. CDR3 length equals 16 residues. This CDR3 reads CASSSTGVTPRETQYF. The CDR3 bases are TGTGCCAGCAGCTCGACAGGGGTAACCCCAAGAGAGACCCAGTACTTC.

This clonotype has more than one count but fewer than ten. The chain recombines TRBV20-1 with TRBJ2-7; D ambiguous. The CDR3 covers 14 residues. V lost 1 base to trimming and J lost 5 bases, with 15 bases between them. Germline CDR1 reads DFQATT; CDR2 reads SNEGSKA (reference sequence). The CDR3, as DNA: TGCAGTGCTAGAGGGCCGCTCCTGGCGAACGAGCAGTACTTC. The encoded protein is CSARGPLLANEQYF.

This clonotype was found many times. The J gene is TRBJ2-1, the V gene TRBV20-1; D unclear. The V end lost 1 base, the J end lost 9 bases, and 10 bases lay between the germline ends. Germline-derived CDR1 and CDR2 are DFQATT and SNEGSKA (reference sequence). The CDR3 sequence is 12 residues long. In nucleotides, the CDR3 is TGCAGTGCTAGAGTTGATTCTTTTGAGCAGTTCTTC. Amino acids: CSARVDSFEQFF.

In its sample, this clonotype was seen many times. The chain couples TRBV28 to TRBJ2-1, with D perhaps being TRBD1 or TRBD2 (8 bases each). CDR3 length: 15 residues. Trimming stripped 6 bases from V and 10 bases from J, with 22 bases between. Germline CDR1 is MDHEN and CDR2 is SYDVKM. The CDR3 loop is CASRQDRGGLAEQFF. In DNA, the CDR3 is TGTGCCAGCAGACAAGACAGGGGTGGACTAGCAGAGCAGTTCTTC.

The chain recombines TRBV12-3 or TRBV12-4 with TRBJ2-3, with D unclear. The ends were cut back, 3 bases at V and 0 bases at J, with 16 bases in the middle. This CDR3 comprises 17 residues. The CDR3 nucleotides are TGTGCCAGCAGTTTGGGGAAGAACTCTTATAGCACAGATACGCAGTATTTT. Translation gives CASSLGKNSYSTDTQYF.

The chain links TRBV4-3 to TRBJ2-1; no clear D gene. CDR3 length equals 18 residues. With 0 bases removed from V and 3 bases from J, the gap between germline ends came to 18 bases. Germline V gives CDR1 LGHNA, CDR2 YSLEER. In DNA form, the CDR3 reads TGCGCCAGCAGCCAAGATCCGGCGGCAGCGAACATCTACAATGAGCAGTTCTTC. Amino acid sequence: CASSQDPAAANIYNEQFF.

This clonotype showed up many times. V usage is TRBV12-3 or TRBV12-4 and J usage is TRBJ2-7; D unclear. V shed 8 bases and J shed 2 bases, with 10 bases lying between them. This CDR3 has 12 residues. The CDR3 loop reads CASGRAPYEQYF. Written as DNA, the CDR3 is TGTGCCAGCGGTAGGGCACCCTACGAGCAGTACTTC.

V is TRBV5-6 and J is TRBJ2-3; unclear D gene. CDR3 length equals 13 residues. V was cut by 6 bases and J by 6 bases, with 14 bases left in between. Germline V gene sequence: CDR1 SGHDT, CDR2 YYEEEE. CDR3 nucleotide sequence: TGTGCCAGCACCTTCCCCCTCTTGGATACGCAGTATTTT. Translation gives CASTFPLLDTQYF.

Points on this clonotype: The junction does not match germline at one end; this may be a read error. This chain connects TRBV11-2 to TRBJ2-5; D unresolved. The CDR3 is 15 residues long. Germline V gene sequence: CDR1 SGHAT, CDR2 FQNNGV. In nucleotides, the CDR3 is TGTGCCAGCAGCTTAGTCCATAGGTACCAAGAGGCCCAGTACTTC. Residues: CASSLVHRYQEAQYF.

This clonotype was detected only a few times. The chain has TRBV7-9 and TRBJ2-7; D remains ambiguous. Germline assignment: CDR1 SEHNR and CDR2 FQNEAQ (reference sequence). The CDR3 length is 15 residues. The V gene lost 5 bases and the J gene lost 0 bases, with 14 bases spanning the gap. CDR3 loop: CASSRQTTLSYEQYF. The CDR3 DNA follows: TGTGCCAGCAGCCGCCAGACGACACTCTCCTACGAGCAGTACTTC.

The chain links TRBV2 to TRBJ2-7; D unclear. The CDR3 extends over 11 amino acids. Germline CDR1 and CDR2: SNHLY and FYNNEI. V dropped 3 bases and J dropped 6 bases, with 6 bases sitting between them. CDR3 in DNA: TGTGCCAGCAGTGAGTCCGGCGAGCAGTACTTC. Its protein product is CASSESGEQYF.

Only one count was recorded for this clonotype. This may come from a read error, since a much larger clone is one base off. The chain links TRBV10-3 to TRBJ2-3; perhaps TRBD2 as D (6 bases). The ends were cut back, 7 bases at V and 0 bases at J, with 20 bases in the middle. The germline V gene encodes CDR1 ENHRY and CDR2 SYGVKD. The CDR3 contains 17 residues. CDR3 amino acids: CAITPTPAGPSTDTQYF. The CDR3 bases are TGTGCCATCACCCCCACCCCGGCGGGACCCAGCACAGATACGCAGTATTTT.

This sequence joins TRBV6-6 and TRBJ2-5; D is undetermined. Germline V CDR1 and CDR2: MNHNY, SVGAGI (reference sequence). This CDR3 is 12 amino acids long. V lost 4 bases to trimming and J lost 9 bases, with 12 bases between them. DNA of the CDR3: TGTGCCAGCAGTTCCGACTCAAGGGCCCAGTACTTC. Translating it yields CASSSDSRAQYF.

The table lists this clonotype with many counts. This chain joins TRBV28 and TRBJ2-4, with 7 bases fitting TRBD1. V lost 3 bases, J lost 3 bases, and 8 bases stayed unmatched. CDR3 length: 16 amino acids. Germline V gene sequence: CDR1 MDHEN, CDR2 SYDVKM. CDR3 in DNA: TGTGCCAGCAGTTTCATTTCCACAGGGGTCAAAAACATTCAGTACTTC. It translates to CASSFISTGVKNIQYF.

This clonotype was found many times. V is TRBV6-2 or TRBV6-3 and J is TRBJ2-3, with D unresolved. The CDR3 is made up of 12 amino acids. Trimming took off 6 bases at V and 4 bases at J, with 8 bases between the two ends. Germline-derived CDR1 and CDR2 are MNHEY and SVGEGT. Written as DNA, the CDR3 is TGTGCCAGCAGCCGTGCCCCAGATACGCAGTATTTT. It encodes CASSRAPDTQYF.